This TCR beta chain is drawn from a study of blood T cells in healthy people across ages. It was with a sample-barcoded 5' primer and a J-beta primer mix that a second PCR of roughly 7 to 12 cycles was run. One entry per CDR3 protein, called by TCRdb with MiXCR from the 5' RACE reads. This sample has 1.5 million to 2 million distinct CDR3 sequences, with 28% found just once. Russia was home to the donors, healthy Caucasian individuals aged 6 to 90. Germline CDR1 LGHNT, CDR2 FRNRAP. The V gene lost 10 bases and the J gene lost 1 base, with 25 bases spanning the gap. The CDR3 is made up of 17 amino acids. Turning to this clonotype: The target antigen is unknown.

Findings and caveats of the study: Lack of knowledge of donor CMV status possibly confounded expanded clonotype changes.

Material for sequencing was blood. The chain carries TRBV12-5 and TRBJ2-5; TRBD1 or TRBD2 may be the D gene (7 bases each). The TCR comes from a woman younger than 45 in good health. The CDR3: CANGSGTALDFQETQYF. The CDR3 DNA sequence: TGTGCTAATGGCAGCGGGACAGCCTTAGACTTCCAAGAGACCCAGTACTTC.